This entry describes one TCR beta chain. This clonotype occurred a few times. What this receptor recognizes is not known. Base qualities are not recorded, but no much larger clone differs from it by a single base. This specimen belongs to a study of blood T cells in healthy people across ages (dated by TCRdb to about 2015). Describing the broader study: In model experiments, template switching captured roughly one uniquely barcoded TCR beta cDNA molecule for every two T cells. Age-related changes in TCR beta repertoire diversity were measured in the study by deep sequencing normalized with unique cDNA molecular identifiers. Four age groups were formed from the donors: young (average approximately 17 years), middle-aged (more than 35), aged (62) and long-lived (around 80). To avoid experimental bias, donors of different ages were randomly spread across the sequencing lanes. For two donors (one aged 18 to 30 and one aged 80 or older), the study analyzed two additional independent replicas of 1 million unique cDNA reads from the same blood draw.

The donors were roughly 40 Caucasian individuals from Russia, aged 6 to 90 years, who were systemically healthy. Around 10 milliliters of peripheral blood were drawn from each donor into EDTA-treated Vacutainer tubes. PBMCs were isolated by Ficoll-Paque density-gradient centrifugation, with at least 6 million obtained per sample. Total RNA, at least 6 micrograms per sample, was extracted from PBMCs with Trizol reagent. For every donor, flow cytometry on a PBMC aliquot measured the percentage of naive CD45RAhigh/CD27high T cells. A distance of 15 bases separates the germline ends of V and J, which lose 3 bases and 0 bases respectively. Its CDR3 holds 16 amino acids, cysteine through phenylalanine. Solely the CDR3 DNA is kept, with 48 bases framed from the first base. CDR1 and CDR2, looked up from the germline V gene, are ENHRY and SYGVKD. Study-level results and caveats: As age increased, observed TCR beta diversity per million T cells dropped in a roughly linear way, and a significant reduction was already evident by age approximately 40. Observed TCR beta diversity correlated strongly with the percentage of naive T cells measured by flow cytometry. Because the CMV infection status of the donors was unknown, age-related changes in expanded clonotypes may potentially have been confounded. Because profiling used bulk unsorted PBMCs, naive and antigen-experienced compartments could not be compared conclusively. Total diversity estimates from one million sequenced T cells were considered lower bounds and underestimates. The long-lived group showed more naive CD4+ T cells, fewer expanded clones and increased TCR diversity than the aged group, suggesting age selection.

The protocol used for the library was 5' RACE. TCRdb shows the sequencer as Illumina HiSeq 2500. A second PCR of roughly 6 to 12 cycles was run with a J-beta primer mix and a sample-barcoded 5' primer. A template-switch 5' adaptor carrying 12 random nucleotides introduced a unique molecular identifier onto each TCR beta cDNA molecule. Each sample yielded at least 2.5 million CDR3-containing paired-end reads. All of the RNA was converted into first-strand cDNA using the Mint cDNA synthesis kit, with a TRBC-specific oligonucleotide serving as the primer. After uracil-DNA glycosylase treatment, a first 18-cycle PCR used universal primers M1SS and BC2_uni_R on all cDNA. Under the source paper's analysis protocol: Each sample was normalized by randomly selecting 1 million high-quality reads, each carrying a distinct molecular identifier. Instead of being binned into consensus sequences, reads with shared molecular identifiers were discarded. CDR3 identification, clonotype clustering and error correction used MiTCR with a Q25 quality threshold and the strictest error-elimination algorithm. A nonparametric unseen species model with Euler transformation was used to estimate lower-bound total TCR beta diversity. TCRdb's own reprocessing of the public reads used fastp at Q25 and MiXCR and kept productive beta chains. Every CDR3 protein is listed once, alongside the most common genes and DNA of its rows. TCRdb, rather than the study authors, made the V and J calls. The sample table contains 1.5 million or so distinct CDR3 sequences; only one count was recorded for roughly 40% of them. In total, the top ten clones hold approximately 7.9% of the sample.

Rearrangement joined TRBV10-3 to TRBJ2-7, with a tentative D gene TRBD1 over 6 matching bases. The TCR comes from a woman younger than 30 in good health. The specimen sequenced was blood. DNA sequence: TGTGCCATCAGTGACGGGCCTGCAGGGGCCTCCTACGAGCAGTACTTC. Its protein is CAISDGPAGASYEQYF.